The 26 T cell receptor beta chains presented below share a single source sample, sequenced in a study of tumor-infiltrating lymphocytes in localized non-small cell lung cancer. Profiling relied on immunoSEQ multiplex PCR, and the TCRdb table lists in-frame clones only, not all of them. Counted here are about 13,000 clones, roughly 70% occurring once; the ten biggest clones make up 9% to 9.5%. Sequenced input: lung tumor tissue. All receptors derive from a human donor with non-small cell lung cancer.

This clone has just a few counts. V gene TRBV6-1 combines with J gene TRBJ1-1; possibly TRBD1 for D (6 bases). Trimming removed 6 bases from V and 11 bases from J, with 22 bases in between. Germline CDR1 and CDR2: MNHNS and SASEGT. The length of the CDR3 is 14 residues. Here the CDR3 reads CASSRDTTTVEAFF. CDR3 coding DNA: TGTGCCAGCAGCCGGGACACCACTACTGTAGAGGCTTTCTTT.

The J gene is TRBJ2-1, the V gene TRBV7-9, with 7 bases aligning to TRBD1. The CDR3 loop spans 14 amino acids. CDR1 and CDR2 from the germline V gene are SEHNR and FQNEAQ (reference sequence). The V and J ends lost 5 bases and 1 base, in that order; junction bases with no gene match: 2. The CDR3 nucleotides read TGTGCCAGCAGCCGGGACAGTTCCTACAATGAGCAGTTCTTC. Protein product: CASSRDSSYNEQFF. Based on the CDR3 plus reference TRBV7-9 and TRBJ2-1, the full variable domain is DTGVSQNPRHKITKRGQNVTFRCDPISEHNRLYWYRQTLGQGPEFLTYFQNEAQLEKSRLLSDRFSAERPKGSFSTLEIQRTEQGDSAMYLCASSRDSSYNEQFFGPGTRLTVL.

This chain uses TRBV6-1 with TRBJ2-6, with 7 bases identical to TRBD1. Germline assignment: CDR1 MNHNS and CDR2 SASEGT. The CDR3 has 15 amino acids. After removal of 4 bases from V and 6 bases from J, the junction contained 6 bases not matched to a gene. CDR3 nucleotide sequence: TGTGCCAGCAGTGGGACACAGGGGTTGGCCAACGTCCTGACTTTC. Its translation: CASSGTQGLANVLTF.

This clone was seen only a few times. This chain connects TRBV2 to TRBJ1-3, with unresolved D. V was pared by 2 bases and J by 1 base, with 12 bases between. The CDR3 is 16 residues long. Germline CDR1 reads SNHLY; CDR2 reads FYNNEI. The CDR3 DNA reads as TGTGCCAGCAGTGAACAATCGGTGGATTCTGGAAACACCATATATTTT. Amino acids: CASSEQSVDSGNTIYF.

The chain employs TRBV30 and TRBJ1-3, with TRBD1 as a possible D gene (5 bases). Trimming cost V 7 bases and J 3 bases, with 16 bases left between them. Germline-derived CDR1 and CDR2 are GTSNPN and SVGIG (reference sequence). The CDR3 sequence is 14 residues long. CDR3 sequence (DNA): TGTGCCTACTGTATGTGGGGCGTTGGAAACACCATATATTTT. Translated: CAYCMWGVGNTIYF.

Only one count was recorded for this clone. V is TRBV28 and J is TRBJ1-5, with D uncertain. Germline CDR1 MDHEN, CDR2 SYDVKM. V was trimmed by 7 bases and J by 5 bases, leaving 9 bases between them. The CDR3 totals 12 residues. CDR3 amino acids: CASISNDQPQHF. Written as DNA, the CDR3 is TGTGCCAGCATCTCTAACGATCAGCCCCAGCATTTT.

The chain carries TRBV5-1 and TRBJ1-2; unclear D gene. CDR3 length: 12 residues. The germline V gene encodes CDR1 SGHRS and CDR2 YFSETQ. V shed 1 base and J shed 7 bases, with 8 bases lying between them. As DNA, the CDR3 is TGCGCCAGCAGCTTGAACTTTGGTGGCTACACCTTC. Residues: CASSLNFGGYTF.

About this clone itself: The junction differs from germline at one of its ends, possibly a read error. The same CDR3 also results from other DNA sequences found in this sample. The chain joins TRBV5-1 to TRBJ2-7; D may be TRBD1 (5 bases). The CDR3 extends over 14 amino acids. Germline V lookup: CDR1 SGHRS, CDR2 YFSETQ. CDR3 nucleotide sequence: TGTGCCAGCAGCTCTACAGGATTTTCCTACGAGCAGTACTTC. Amino acid sequence: CASSSTGFSYEQYF.

The chain carries TRBV5-1 and TRBJ2-7, with D perhaps TRBD2 (5 bases). V was shortened by 5 bases and J by 4 bases, with 22 bases between the two germline ends. CDR3 length: 16 residues. Germline CDR1 is SGHRS and CDR2 is YFSETQ. The CDR3 bases are TGCGCCAGCAGTCGCGAGGGCGACATAAGAATTTACGAGCAGTACTTC. As protein: CASSREGDIRIYEQYF.

This clone was seen a few times. The chain uses TRBV4-2 and TRBJ2-3; D gene uncertain. CDR1 is LGHNA and CDR2 is YNFKEQ in the germline V gene. V lost 0 bases, J lost 2 bases, and 15 bases lay in between. The CDR3 covers 17 residues. CDR3 bases: TGTGCCAGCAGCCAAGAGGTTCGCGGTCTCTACACAGATACGCAGTATTTT. It yields the protein CASSQEVRGLYTDTQYF.

CDR3 residues: CASSLTSYEQYF. Here the CDR3 DNA reads TGTGCCAGCAGCTTAACTAGCTACGAGCAGTACTTC. The V call is TRBV7-9, the J call TRBJ2-7; D is perhaps TRBD2 (5 bases). This CDR3 is built from 12 residues. V was shortened by 2 bases and J by 3 bases, with 5 bases between the two germline ends. Germline V gene sequence: CDR1 SEHNR, CDR2 FQNEAQ (reference sequence).

The V call is TRBV7-2, the J call TRBJ2-2, with a tentative D call TRBD2 (6 bases). The germline CDR1 and CDR2 sequences are SGHTA and FQGNSA. CDR3 length: 14 amino acids. With 0 bases removed from V and 6 bases from J, the gap between germline ends came to 8 bases. CDR3 sequence: CASSLAGEAGELFF. The CDR3 DNA reads TGTGCCAGCAGCTTAGCTGGGGAGGCCGGGGAGCTGTTTTTT.

This clone has just a few counts. The chain joins TRBV5-1 to TRBJ1-1, with unresolved D. Deletions cut 6 bases from V and 1 base from J, with 13 bases between. CDR3 length equals 14 residues. The germline CDR1 and CDR2 sequences are SGHRS and YFSETQ. CDR3 bases: TGCGCCAGCAAATCGACGGACGGGAACACTGAAGCTTTCTTT. This translates into CASKSTDGNTEAFF.

The gene calls are TRBV7-5 and TRBJ2-5; TRBD2 reflects the table's D call only, with no check against the DNA. TRBV7-5 is tagged as a pseudogene. This CDR3 spans 18 amino acids. The CDR3 nucleotides read TGTGTCAGAAGCTACGGACTAGCGGAGTATAAGGACCAAGAGACCCAGTACTTC. Its protein product is CVRSYGLAEYKDQETQYF.

The sample holds a few counts of this clone. This chain joins TRBV6-6 and TRBJ1-2; 10 bases line up with TRBD1. V trimming: 5 bases; J trimming: 5 bases; junction bases outside the gene matches: 5. CDR3 length: 14 residues. Per the germline V gene, CDR1 is MNHNY and CDR2 is SVGAGI (reference sequence). The CDR3 DNA is TGTGCCAGCAGTGGACAGGGGGTAGGGTATGGCTACACCTTC. Protein product: CASSGQGVGYGYTF.

The chain carries TRBV6-1 and TRBJ2-2, with a tentative D call TRBD1 (7 bases). Trimming shortened V by 6 bases and J by 10 bases, and 21 bases separated the two germline ends. The CDR3 is 15 residues long. Per germline, CDR1 MNHNS and CDR2 SASEGT. The CDR3 loop is CASSPRQGRGEELFF. CDR3 nucleotides: TGTGCCAGCAGCCCCAGACAGGGAAGGGGGGAGGAGCTGTTTTTT.

This clone was counted a few times. The sample contains more than one DNA sequence encoding this CDR3. The genes are TRBV5-6 and TRBJ1-1; a possible D gene is TRBD1 (6 bases). The CDR3 length is 13 residues. The V end was cut by 4 bases, the J end by 5 bases, with 12 bases between. The V gene's germline CDR1 is SGHDT and CDR2 YYEEEE. The CDR3 spells CASSRGTRTEAFF. The CDR3 bases are TGTGCCAGCAGCCGTGGGACACGTACTGAAGCTTTCTTT.

The rearrangement links TRBV29-1 to TRBJ2-7; 7 positions agree with TRBD1. Germline V CDR1 and CDR2: SQVTM, ANQGSEA. J gave up 6 bases and V 3 bases, and 11 bases lay outside the gene matches. This CDR3 has 14 amino acids. The CDR3 DNA sequence: TGCAGCGTTGACCCGACAGGGAGTGGGAGCGAGCAGTACTTC. Translating gives CSVDPTGSGSEQYF.

The chain links TRBV18 to TRBJ1-2; TRBD1 matches at 10 bases. Trimming removed 3 bases from V and 5 bases from J; junction bases left unmatched: 6. The CDR3 length is 15 residues. Germline V lookup: CDR1 KGHSH, CDR2 LQKENI. The CDR3 DNA follows: TGTGCCAGCTCACCTTCCGGGACAGGGGAATATGGCTACACCTTC. Translating gives CASSPSGTGEYGYTF.

CDR3 region: CASSTYFDSNQPQHF. CDR3 nucleotides: TGTGCCAGTAGTACCTACTTCGACAGCAATCAGCCCCAGCATTTT. The V gene is TRBV19, the J gene TRBJ1-5; D unresolved. Trimming took off 4 bases at V and 1 base at J, with 11 bases between the two ends. This CDR3 has 15 amino acids. CDR1 is LNHDA and CDR2 is SQIVND in the germline V gene (reference sequence).

V gene TRBV7-2 combines with J gene TRBJ2-3, with 9 bases matching TRBD2. This CDR3 has 15 residues. Germline CDR1 SGHTA, CDR2 FQGNSA. V trimming: 1 base; J trimming: 6 bases; junction bases outside the gene matches: 5. The chain's CDR3 is CASSLDGGGVDTQYF. As DNA, the CDR3 is TGTGCCAGCAGCTTAGATGGCGGGGGGGTGGATACGCAGTATTTT.

The V call is TRBV19, the J call TRBJ1-2; TRBD1 agrees at 7 bases. This CDR3 region has 14 residues. The V and J ends lost 4 bases and 8 bases, in that order; junction bases with no gene match: 10. Germline V gene sequence: CDR1 LNHDA, CDR2 SQIVND (reference sequence). The CDR3 DNA is TGTGCCAGTAGTACTGGAGGGACAGCTCTAGGCTACACCTTC. Translated, it gives CASSTGGTALGYTF.

This sequence joins TRBV7-9 and TRBJ1-5; D unclear. The CDR3 contains 17 residues. Germline V gene data show CDR1 as SEHNR and CDR2 as FQNEAQ (reference sequence). The V end was cut by 5 bases, the J end by 1 base, with 18 bases between. CDR3 protein: CASSPGSLLESNQPQHF. The CDR3 coding sequence is TGTGCCAGCAGCCCCGGGAGCCTTCTTGAGAGCAATCAGCCCCAGCATTTT.

The rearrangement links TRBV20-1 to TRBJ1-2; D may be TRBD1 (5 bases). Germline CDR1 is DFQATT and CDR2 is SNEGSKA (reference sequence). Trimming cost V 5 bases and J 4 bases, with 8 bases left between them. This CDR3 is built from 11 residues. The CDR3 sequence: CSAPRGYGYTF. In nucleotides, the CDR3 is TGCAGTGCTCCTAGGGGCTATGGCTACACCTTC.

The chain uses TRBV5-8 and TRBJ2-2; TRBD2 aligns across 10 bases. This CDR3 region has 17 residues. Trimming removed 4 bases from V and 3 bases from J; junction bases left unmatched: 9. Germline values: CDR1 SGHTS, CDR2 YDEGEE. The CDR3 DNA reads as TGTGCCAGCAGCGGGATGGCTAGCGGGGGCGACACCGGGGAGCTGTTTTTT. Residues: CASSGMASGGDTGELFF.

The chain carries TRBV19 and TRBJ2-1; 8 nucleotides align to TRBD2. The CDR3 has 17 residues. V was clipped by 1 base and J by 6 bases; unmatched bases: 11. Germline V CDR1 and CDR2: LNHDA, SQIVND (reference sequence). The CDR3 DNA reads TGTGCCAGTAGTATAGGGCAGCGGGGGACACTCACCAATGAGCAGTTCTTC. Translated, it gives CASSIGQRGTLTNEQFF.